The 10 T cell receptor beta chains reported below all come from one sample, sequenced in a study of PD-L1 blockade in urothelial cancer. Sample time point: pretreatment peripheral blood. Sequencing used immunoSEQ multiplex PCR; TCRdb keeps in-frame clones, though not all of them. The table has approximately 50,000 clones, about 86% seen once. Sequences were derived from PBMCs, sampled around atezolizumab (anti-PD-L1) treatment. The receptors were sampled from a man between 65 and 85 years old with urothelial cancer.

V is TRBV4-3 and J is TRBJ1-2, with no clear D. Trimming stripped 1 base from V and 5 bases from J, with 14 bases between. The CDR3 contains 15 residues. CDR1 is LGHNA and CDR2 is YSLEER in the germline V gene. CDR3 sequence reads: CASSQGISALYGYTF. DNA of the CDR3: TGCGCCAGCAGCCAAGGTATATCAGCGCTATATGGCTACACCTTC.

The V call is TRBV7-2, the J call TRBJ1-2; 9 nucleotides line up with TRBD1. Looked up from germline, CDR1 is SGHTA and CDR2 is FQGNSA. Trimming at V came to 5 bases and at J to 7 bases, leaving 14 bases not matched to a gene. This CDR3 is 16 amino acids long. In DNA, the CDR3 is TGTGCCAGCAGCCGAGGACCGGGGACAGGGCCCGGTGGCTACACCTTC. Amino acids: CASSRGPGTGPGGYTF.

The chain combines TRBV10-2 with TRBJ1-5; the D gene is possibly TRBD1 (6 bases). This CDR3 region has 15 residues. V lost 6 bases and J lost 3, with 15 bases in between. The V gene's germline CDR1 is WSHSY and CDR2 SAAADI. The chain's CDR3 is CASRETGGDNQPQHF. The CDR3 DNA reads as TGCGCCAGCAGAGAGACAGGAGGGGACAATCAGCCCCAGCATTTT.

The gene calls are TRBV5-1 and TRBJ1-1; weak D call: TRBD1 (6 bases). Trimming stripped 0 bases from V and 5 bases from J, with 11 bases between. This CDR3 spans 14 amino acids. In germline, CDR1 is SGHRS, CDR2 YFSETQ. The CDR3 region has the DNA TGCGCCAGCAGCTTGGAACAGGGTAGGACTGAAGCTTTCTTT. Amino acids: CASSLEQGRTEAFF. The full variable domain, its missing parts supplied by reference TRBV5-1 and TRBJ1-1, is KAGVTQTPRYLIKTRGQQVTLSCSPISGHRSVSWYQQTPGQGLQFLFEYFSETQRNKGNFPGRFSGRQFSNSRSEMNVSTLELGDSALYLCASSLEQGRTEAFFGQGTRLTVV.

V usage is TRBV9 and J usage is TRBJ2-2; TRBD2 might be the D (5 bases). CDR1 and CDR2 (germline): SGDLS, YYNGEE. V was shortened by 4 bases and J by 4 bases, with 11 bases between the two germline ends. The CDR3 is made up of 14 amino acids. DNA for the CDR3: TGTGCCAGCAGCCCTGGTCGGGGCACCGGGGAGCTGTTTTTT. Protein: CASSPGRGTGELFF.

The CDR3 DNA follows: TGCACCAGCAGCCACCCCGAAAAGGGGAATTGGCGCTCTGGGGCCAACGTCCTGACTTTC. It codes for CTSSHPEKGNWRSGANVLTF. The chain uses TRBV1 and TRBJ2-6; the table assigns TRBD1, which was not confirmed against the DNA. TRBV1 is termed a pseudogene. This CDR3 comprises 20 residues.

The chain employs TRBV6-1 and TRBJ2-5; a weak D match, TRBD1 (6 bases). The V end lost 10 bases, the J end lost 0 bases, and 12 bases lay between the germline ends. CDR1 and CDR2 (germline): MNHNS, SASEGT. The CDR3 contains 13 residues. CDR3 in amino acids: CATSQGYQETQYF. The CDR3 coding sequence is TGTGCCACATCTCAGGGGTACCAAGAGACCCAGTACTTC.

The chain links TRBV5-5 to TRBJ1-2; 9 bases line up with TRBD1. Per the germline V gene, CDR1 is SGHKS and CDR2 is YYEKEE (reference sequence). Trimming took 4 bases from V and 4 from J; bases not matched to a gene: 5. The CDR3 is made up of 14 amino acids. As DNA, the CDR3 is TGTGCCAGCAGCCTGATGGACAGGGGCTATGGCTACACCTTC. Protein product: CASSLMDRGYGYTF. The full variable domain, its missing parts supplied by reference TRBV5-5 and TRBJ1-2, is DAGVTQSPTHLIKTRGQQVTLRCSPISGHKSVSWYQQVLGQGPQFIFQYYEKEERGRGNFPDRFSARQFPNYSSELNVNALLLGDSALYLCASSLMDRGYGYTFGSGTRLTVV.

The CDR3 region has the DNA TGTGCCAGCAGTGAAGCGCGGCTAGTCGGGGAGCAGTTCTTC. Protein: CASSEARLVGEQFF. This chain connects TRBV6-1 to TRBJ2-1; no clear D gene. V was pared by 0 bases and J by 10 bases, with 13 bases between. The CDR3 has 14 residues. CDR1 and CDR2 from the germline V gene are MNHNS and SASEGT.

The chain uses TRBV27 and TRBJ2-1; tentatively, D is TRBD1 (5 bases). Germline V lookup: CDR1 MNHEY, CDR2 SMNVEV (reference sequence). V was trimmed by 8 bases and J by 10 bases, leaving 12 bases between them. The CDR3 is made up of 11 amino acids. The CDR3 DNA is TGTGCCAGCGCCCAGGGTGGCGAGCAGTTCTTC. It codes for CASAQGGEQFF.